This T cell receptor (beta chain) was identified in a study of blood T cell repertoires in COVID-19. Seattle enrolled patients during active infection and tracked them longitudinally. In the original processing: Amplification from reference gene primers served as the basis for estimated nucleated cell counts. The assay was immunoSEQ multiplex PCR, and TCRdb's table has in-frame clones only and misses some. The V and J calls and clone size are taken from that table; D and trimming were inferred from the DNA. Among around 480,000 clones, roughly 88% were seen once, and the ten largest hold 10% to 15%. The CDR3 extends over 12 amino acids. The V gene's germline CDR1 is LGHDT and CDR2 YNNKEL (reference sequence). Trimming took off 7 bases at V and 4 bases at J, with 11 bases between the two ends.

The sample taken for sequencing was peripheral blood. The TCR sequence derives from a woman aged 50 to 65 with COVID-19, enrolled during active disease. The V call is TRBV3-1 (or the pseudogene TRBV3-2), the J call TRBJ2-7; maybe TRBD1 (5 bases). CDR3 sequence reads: CASTSQGYEQYF. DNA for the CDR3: TGTGCCAGCACCTCTCAGGGTTACGAGCAGTACTTC.